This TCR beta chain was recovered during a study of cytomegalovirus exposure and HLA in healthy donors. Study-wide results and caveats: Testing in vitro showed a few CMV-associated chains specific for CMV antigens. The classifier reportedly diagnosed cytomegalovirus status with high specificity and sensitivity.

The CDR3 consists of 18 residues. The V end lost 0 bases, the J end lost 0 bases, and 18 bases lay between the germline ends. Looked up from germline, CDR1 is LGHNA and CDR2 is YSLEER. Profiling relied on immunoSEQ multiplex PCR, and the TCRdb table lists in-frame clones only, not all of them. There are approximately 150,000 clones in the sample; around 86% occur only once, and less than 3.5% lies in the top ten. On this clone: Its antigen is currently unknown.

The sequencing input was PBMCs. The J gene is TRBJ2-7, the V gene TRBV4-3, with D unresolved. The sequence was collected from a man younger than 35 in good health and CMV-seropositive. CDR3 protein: CASSQDVMEQSISYEQYF. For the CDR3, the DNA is TGCGCCAGCAGCCAAGATGTAATGGAACAGTCGATCTCCTACGAGCAGTACTTC.